This T cell receptor beta chain was captured by sequencing in a study of blood T cell repertoires in COVID-19. About the research overall: Sites across the United States, Italy and Spain contributed samples from acute and convalescent COVID-19. PBMCs, B-cell-depleted T cells, or T cells provided the cDNA or gDNA that made up the material.

Per the study methods: Amplified reference gene primers provided the basis for estimating nucleated cell counts. Method: immunoSEQ multiplex PCR; TCRdb's copy keeps in-frame clones and lacks some. V, J and clone size reflect that table, while D and trimming were determined from the DNA. Of more than 95,000 clones in the sample, roughly nine tenths were seen once. CDR1 is LGHDT and CDR2 is YNNKEL in the germline V gene (reference sequence). Trimming at V came to 3 bases and at J to 3 bases, leaving 11 bases not matched to a gene. The CDR3 spans 16 residues. This clone came up once. V gene TRBV3-1 (or the pseudogene TRBV3-2) combines with J gene TRBJ2-7; TRBD1 matches at 7 bases. Material for sequencing was peripheral blood. The TCR comes from a human donor in a cohort sampled during active COVID-19. The chain's CDR3 is CASSHSDRVLGYEQYF. The CDR3 bases are TGTGCCAGCAGCCACTCAGACAGGGTTCTGGGCTACGAGCAGTACTTC.